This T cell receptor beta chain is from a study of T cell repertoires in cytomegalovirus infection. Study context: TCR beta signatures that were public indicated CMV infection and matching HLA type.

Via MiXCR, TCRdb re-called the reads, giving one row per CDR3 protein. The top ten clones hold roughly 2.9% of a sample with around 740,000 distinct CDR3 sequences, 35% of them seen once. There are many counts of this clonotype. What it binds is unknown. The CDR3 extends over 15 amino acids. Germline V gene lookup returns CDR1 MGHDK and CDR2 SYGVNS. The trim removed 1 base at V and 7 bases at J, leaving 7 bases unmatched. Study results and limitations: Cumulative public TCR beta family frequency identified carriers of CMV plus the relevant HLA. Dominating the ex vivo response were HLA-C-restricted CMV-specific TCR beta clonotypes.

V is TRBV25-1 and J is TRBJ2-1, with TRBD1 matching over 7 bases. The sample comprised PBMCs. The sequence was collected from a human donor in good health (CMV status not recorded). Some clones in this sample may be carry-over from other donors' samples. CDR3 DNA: TGTGCCAGCAGTGAATCTGACAGGGTGGGTAATGAGCAGTTCTTC. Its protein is CASSESDRVGNEQFF.